The next 4 T cell receptor beta chains were all read from a single sample in a study of siplizumab effects on memory and regulatory T cells. Assay: immunoSEQ multiplex PCR; the TCRdb copy retains only in-frame clones and omits some. Counted here are some 97,000 clones, roughly nine tenths occurring once; the ten biggest clones make up 0.65% to 0.8%. The sample was Tregs sorted from blood. The receptors were gathered from a human donor in good health.

The rearrangement links TRBV19 to TRBJ2-3, with 8 bases identical to TRBD1. The germline gives CDR1 LNHDA, CDR2 SQIVND (reference sequence). V was pared by 6 bases and J by 0 bases, with 8 bases of the junction left unmatched. This CDR3 contains 16 residues. The CDR3 region has the DNA TGTGCCAGTAGAACAACCAACAGGGGGAGCACAGATACGCAGTATTTT. As protein: CASRTTNRGSTDTQYF.

This chain joins TRBV4-2 and TRBJ2-5; TRBD2 aligns across 8 bases. CDR1 is LGHNA, CDR2 YNFKEQ, per germline. The CDR3 totals 15 residues. The V segment lost 4 bases and the J segment 3 bases; nucleotides outside the gene matches: 7. CDR3 nucleotide sequence: TGTGCCAGCAGCCCGGTGGGGACTAGGGAAGAGACCCAGTACTTC. The encoded protein is CASSPVGTREETQYF.

This chain joins TRBV10-2 and TRBJ2-7; TRBD2 aligns across 8 bases. The CDR3 is 15 amino acids. The germline V gene has CDR1 WSHSY and CDR2 SAAADI. V gave up 0 bases and J gave up 0 bases; unmatched junction bases: 1. CDR3 protein: CASSESGTSSYEQYF. The CDR3 DNA sequence: TGCGCCAGCAGTGAGTCCGGGACTAGCTCCTACGAGCAGTACTTC.

The CDR3 spells CASSSVRELFF. CDR3 in DNA: TGTGCCAGCAGTTCCGTCCGGGAGCTGTTTTTT. This rearrangement joins TRBV25-1 to TRBJ2-2; D not certain. The CDR3 has 11 amino acids. V lost 5 bases and J 9 bases, leaving 7 bases between the germline ends. The germline gives CDR1 MGHDK, CDR2 SYGVNS.